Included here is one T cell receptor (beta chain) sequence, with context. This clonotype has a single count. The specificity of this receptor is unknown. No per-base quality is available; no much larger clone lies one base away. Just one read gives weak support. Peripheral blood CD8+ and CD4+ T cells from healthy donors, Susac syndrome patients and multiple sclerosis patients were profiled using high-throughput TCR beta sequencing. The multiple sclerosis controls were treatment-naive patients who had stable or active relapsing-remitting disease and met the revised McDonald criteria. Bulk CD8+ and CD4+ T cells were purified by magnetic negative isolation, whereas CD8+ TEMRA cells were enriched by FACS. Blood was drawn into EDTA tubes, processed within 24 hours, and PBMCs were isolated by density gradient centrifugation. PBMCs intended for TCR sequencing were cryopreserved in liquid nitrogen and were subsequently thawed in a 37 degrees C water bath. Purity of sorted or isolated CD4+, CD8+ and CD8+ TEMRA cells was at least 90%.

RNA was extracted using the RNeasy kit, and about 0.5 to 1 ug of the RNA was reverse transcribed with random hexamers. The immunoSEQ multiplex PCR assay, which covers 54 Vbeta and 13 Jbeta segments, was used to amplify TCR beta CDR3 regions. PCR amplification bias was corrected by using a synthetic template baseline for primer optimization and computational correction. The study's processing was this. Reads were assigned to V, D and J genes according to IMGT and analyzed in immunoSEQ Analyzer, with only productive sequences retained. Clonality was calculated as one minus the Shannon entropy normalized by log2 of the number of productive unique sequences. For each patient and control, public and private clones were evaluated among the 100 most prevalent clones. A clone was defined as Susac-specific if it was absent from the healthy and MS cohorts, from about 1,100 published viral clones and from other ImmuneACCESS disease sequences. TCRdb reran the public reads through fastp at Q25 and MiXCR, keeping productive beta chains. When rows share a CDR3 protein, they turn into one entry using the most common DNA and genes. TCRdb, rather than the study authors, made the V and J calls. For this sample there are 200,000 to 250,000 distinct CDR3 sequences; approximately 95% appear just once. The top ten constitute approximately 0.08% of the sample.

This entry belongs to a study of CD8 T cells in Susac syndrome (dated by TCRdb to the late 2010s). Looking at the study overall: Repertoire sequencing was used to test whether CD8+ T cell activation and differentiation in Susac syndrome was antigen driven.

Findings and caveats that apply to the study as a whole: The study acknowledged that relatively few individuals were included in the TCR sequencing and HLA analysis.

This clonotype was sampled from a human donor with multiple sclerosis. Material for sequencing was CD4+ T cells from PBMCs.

CDR3 sequence: CASSLNVLAGGRDTQYF. Here is the DNA: TGTGCCAGCAGTTTAAATGTCCTAGCGGGGGGTAGGGATACGCAGTATTTT. The rearrangement combines TRBV12-3 or TRBV12-4 with TRBJ2-3; 11 bases in the junction line up with TRBD2. The CDR3 measures 17 amino acids from cysteine to phenylalanine. Only the CDR3 DNA stays, 51 bases, in frame from base 1. V is pruned by 2 bases and J by 6 bases, leaving 10 bases of the junction without a gene match.